The 8 T cell receptor beta chains reported below all come from one sample, sequenced in a study of T-cell reconstitution after alpha-beta-depleted transplantation in children. The authors prepared the TCRbeta library with unique molecular identifiers. TCRdb used MiXCR to reprocess the PCR reads, holding one entry per CDR3 protein. The sample holds a few hundred thousand distinct CDR3 sequences; more than 20% are singletons and the top ten take less than 40%. The starting material was PBMCs, obtained before TCRalphabeta/CD19-depleted stem cell transplant. Every receptor here comes from a boy in the first two years of life with Wiskott-Aldrich syndrome, due to receive a stem cell transplant.

This clonotype has more than one count but fewer than ten. The rearrangement uses TRBV5-8 and TRBJ1-6, with D tentatively TRBD1 (5 bases). The V gene lost 3 bases and the J gene lost 3 bases, with 16 bases spanning the gap. CDR3 length: 17 amino acids. The germline V gene has CDR1 SGHTS and CDR2 YDEGEE. CDR3 loop: CASSSLGRGIYNSPLHF. The CDR3 DNA reads as TGTGCCAGCAGCTCGCTGGGACGGGGGATCTATAATTCACCCCTCCACTTT.

This chain connects TRBV5-1 to TRBJ2-3; D is perhaps TRBD1 (5 bases). Trimming removed 2 bases from V and 2 bases from J, with 9 bases in between. The CDR3 spans 14 residues. In germline, CDR1 is SGHRS, CDR2 YFSETQ. As DNA, the CDR3 is TGCGCCAGCAGCTTTGGACAAGCCACAGATACGCAGTATTTT. Translation: CASSFGQATDTQYF.

This clonotype was counted a few times. The chain couples TRBV12-3 or TRBV12-4 to TRBJ2-7, with 11 bases lining up with TRBD2. CDR3 size: 14 residues. Trimming took 8 bases from V and 7 from J; bases not matched to a gene: 10. The DNA for the CDR3 is TGTGCCAGCGGCATACTAGCGGGAGTTGGAGAGCAGTACTTC. Its translation is CASGILAGVGEQYF.

The rearrangement joins TRBV9 to TRBJ2-1; tentative D call: TRBD2 (5 bases). V was trimmed by 0 bases and J by 9 bases, leaving 16 bases between them. Germline assignment: CDR1 SGDLS and CDR2 YYNGEE. The CDR3 has 15 amino acids. In nucleotides, the CDR3 is TGTGCCAGCAGCGTAGGAGGGTTGGTCTTAGCTGAGCAGTTCTTC. It specifies CASSVGGLVLAEQFF.

This clonotype occurred a few times. The rearrangement uses TRBV27 and TRBJ2-7, with D possibly matching TRBD1 (5 bases). The CDR3 has 13 amino acids. Germline CDR1 reads MNHEY; CDR2 reads SMNVEV (reference sequence). With 5 bases removed from V and 7 bases from J, the gap between germline ends came to 15 bases. CDR3: CASSTPGLGEQYF. The CDR3 bases are TGTGCCAGCAGTACTCCAGGGTTAGGAGAGCAGTACTTC.

This clonotype was picked up one time. The V gene is TRBV27, the J gene TRBJ1-2; D gene unclear. Germline V CDR1 and CDR2: MNHEY, SMNVEV (reference sequence). This CDR3 spans 15 amino acids. The V and J ends lost 4 bases and 4 bases respectively, with 16 bases between them. The CDR3 DNA follows: TGTGCCAGCAGTTCAACCGAGACCCCGATCTATGGCTACACCTTC. It codes for CASSSTETPIYGYTF.

The CDR3: CASSLSGSDEKLFF. The CDR3 nucleotides are TGTGCCAGCAGCTTGAGTGGATCTGATGAAAAACTGTTTTTT. The chain recombines TRBV5-5 with TRBJ1-4; D gene unclear. In germline, CDR1 is SGHKS, CDR2 YYEKEE (reference sequence). There are 14 residues in the CDR3. With 1 base removed from V and 6 bases from J, the gap between germline ends came to 10 bases.

The rearrangement links TRBV11-2 to TRBJ1-6; D is undetermined. This CDR3 has 18 residues. The germline V gene encodes CDR1 SGHAT and CDR2 FQNNGV. V was clipped by 3 bases and J by 0 bases, with 15 bases between them. CDR3 sequence reads: CASSFFAFGSSYNSPLHF. DNA for the CDR3: TGTGCCAGCAGCTTTTTCGCTTTCGGGTCCTCCTATAATTCACCCCTCCACTTT.